This is a list of T cell receptor beta chains from one sample in a study of response to subunit inactivated influenza vaccine. TCRdb re-called the RT-PCR reads through MiXCR, storing one row per CDR3 protein. This sample has around 490,000 distinct CDR3 sequences, with approximately 7.1% found just once. Sequenced here: PBMCs from blood, sampled less than 30 months after vaccination. These receptors were obtained from a man between 50 and 75 years old who received an inactivated influenza vaccine. CDR3s include the opening cysteine and the closing phenylalanine or tryptophan. The D gene is left open where the match is weak. Clone size is shown for a subset of rows, as once, few, many or a class of expanded clone.

V: TRBV7-2
D: NA
size: few
J: TRBJ2-7
DNA: TGTGCCAGCAGCCCCCTCGCCTACGAGCAGTACTTC
CDR3: CASSPLAYEQYF

V: TRBV19
D: NA
size: few
J: TRBJ2-7
DNA: TGTGCCAGCACCCGGGACGGCTCCTACGAGCAGTACTTC
CDR3: CASTRDGSYEQYF

V: TRBV2
D: TRBD1
size: many
J: TRBJ2-2
DNA: TGTGCCAGCAGTGTCCGGGACAGGTACACCGGGGAGCTGTTTTTT
CDR3: CASSVRDRYTGELFF

V: TRBV5-1
D: TRBD2
size: few
J: TRBJ2-1
DNA: TGCGCCAGCAGCTATAACACACCACTTAGCGGGAGGGACTACAATGAGCAGTTCTTC
CDR3: CASSYNTPLSGRDYNEQFF

V: TRBV7-2
D: TRBD1
size: few
J: TRBJ2-2
DNA: TGTGCCAGCAGCTTTATAGGGGGCTACACCGGGGAGCTGTTTTTT
CDR3: CASSFIGGYTGELFF

V: TRBV9
D: TRBD1
size: NA
J: TRBJ1-1
DNA: TGTGCCAGCAGCCCCCGAACCGGGACAGTGAACACTGAAGCTTTCTTT
CDR3: CASSPRTGTVNTEAFF

V: TRBV9
D: TRBD1
size: NA
J: TRBJ2-1
DNA: TGTGCCAGCAGCGTGACAGGGACCAATGAGCAGTTCTTC
CDR3: CASSVTGTNEQFF

V: TRBV24-1
D: NA
size: few
J: TRBJ2-3
DNA: TGTGCCACCAGTGATTTGGACCACACAGATACGCAGTATTTT
CDR3: CATSDLDHTDTQYF

V: TRBV5-6
D: TRBD2
size: NA
J: TRBJ2-7
DNA: TGTGCCAGCAGCTTGGCGGGACTAGCTTACGAGCAGTACTTC
CDR3: CASSLAGLAYEQYF

V: TRBV28
D: NA
size: few
J: TRBJ2-3
DNA: TGTGCCAGCAGTTTCAAGGACTCCTTTGAGGATACGCAGTATTTT
CDR3: CASSFKDSFEDTQYF

V: TRBV24-1
D: TRBD2
size: NA
J: TRBJ2-3
DNA: TGTGCCACCAGTGATACCCTCGAATGGACTAGCGGGGGTATAGATACGCAGTATTTT
CDR3: CATSDTLEWTSGGIDTQYF

V: TRBV18
D: TRBD2
size: NA
J: TRBJ2-7
DNA: TGTGCCAGCTCACCGATGGGGACTAGCGGGAGGGCCCAGGTCTACGAGCAGTACTTC
CDR3: CASSPMGTSGRAQVYEQYF

V: TRBV5-1
D: NA
size: many
J: TRBJ1-2
DNA: TGCGCCAGCAGCACCGAGACAGGCGGCTATGGCTACACCTTC
CDR3: CASSTETGGYGYTF

V: TRBV25-1
D: NA
size: many
J: TRBJ1-3
DNA: TGTGCCAGCAGTGACAGGGCTGGAAACACCATATATTTT
CDR3: CASSDRAGNTIYF

V: TRBV7-9
D: NA
size: many
J: TRBJ2-3
DNA: TGTGCCAGCAACCTCAGCCCTAGCACAGATACGCAGTATTTT
CDR3: CASNLSPSTDTQYF

V: TRBV7-9
D: NA
size: NA
J: TRBJ1-1
DNA: TGTGCCAGCAGCTGGCAGAACACTGAAGCTTTCTTT
CDR3: CASSWQNTEAFF

V: TRBV5-1
D: TRBD1
size: NA
J: TRBJ2-1
DNA: TGCGCCAGCAGCTTAGGGACAGGGTTCTACAATGAGCAGTTCTTC
CDR3: CASSLGTGFYNEQFF

V: TRBV6-6
D: NA
size: NA
J: TRBJ2-7
DNA: TGTGCCAGCAATCCCGGGGGAGGTTACGAGCAGTACTTC
CDR3: CASNPGGGYEQYF

V: TRBV11-2
D: NA
size: many
J: TRBJ1-1
DNA: TGTGCCAGCAGCTTAGTCCTCTCCCTTAAACCTGACAGGCCGCCTGACACTGAAGCTTTCTTT
CDR3: CASSLVLSLKPDRPPDTEAFF

V: TRBV7-9
D: NA
size: many
J: TRBJ1-1
DNA: TGTGCCAGCAGCCGAAACCAGGGCACTGAAGCTTTCTTT
CDR3: CASSRNQGTEAFF

V: TRBV6-2/TRBV6-3
D: NA
size: NA
J: TRBJ2-7
DNA: TGTGCCAGCAGTTACTCTAGCCAACCTTCCTACGAGCAGTACTTC
CDR3: CASSYSSQPSYEQYF

V: TRBV2
D: TRBD1
size: few
J: TRBJ2-2
DNA: TGTGCCAGCAGTGGACCGGGACAGTGGTCCGGGGAGCTGTTTTTT
CDR3: CASSGPGQWSGELFF

V: TRBV5-6
D: NA
size: few
J: TRBJ1-5
DNA: TGTGCCAGCAGCTTGGCCGGCTTCTCTGGGGATCAGCCCCAGCATTTT
CDR3: CASSLAGFSGDQPQHF

V: TRBV4-1
D: NA
size: NA
J: TRBJ2-2
DNA: TGCGCCAGCAGCCAGCTCCGGGACTGGAACACCGGGGAGCTGTTTTTT
CDR3: CASSQLRDWNTGELFF

V: TRBV12-3/TRBV12-4
D: NA
size: many
J: TRBJ1-5
DNA: TGTGCCAGCAGTTCGACAAGCAATCAGCCCCAGCATTTT
CDR3: CASSSTSNQPQHF

V: TRBV18
D: NA
size: many
J: TRBJ2-7
DNA: TGTGCCAGCTCACCACAGGGTTATTTGTACGAGCAGTACTTC
CDR3: CASSPQGYLYEQYF

V: TRBV3-1
D: NA
size: NA
J: TRBJ2-3
DNA: TGTGCCAGCAGCCCCCGTGTGGGGGCGGATACGCAGTATTTT
CDR3: CASSPRVGADTQYF

V: TRBV18
D: NA
size: few
J: TRBJ2-7
DNA: TGTGCCAGCTCACGAGGGGGGGGCGCGTACGAGCAGTACTTC
CDR3: CASSRGGGAYEQYF

V: TRBV7-8
D: NA
size: NA
J: TRBJ2-3
DNA: TGTGCCAGCAGCCAAAGGGCCGGCCAAAGGGGTGGTTCTACGCAGTATTTT
CDR3: CASSQRAGQRGGSTQYF

V: TRBV27
D: TRBD1
size: NA
J: TRBJ1-2
DNA: TGTGCCAGCTCCACCGACAGGGAGGGCGGCTACACCTTC
CDR3: CASSTDREGGYTF

V: TRBV3-1
D: TRBD2
size: NA
J: TRBJ2-7
DNA: TGTGCCAGCTGCCAAGATCTTGAGAGGACTAGCGGGGACTACGAGCAGTACTTC
CDR3: CASCQDLERTSGDYEQYF

V: TRBV6-1
D: NA
size: NA
J: TRBJ1-2
DNA: TGTGCCACCTTCTCCACAGGCAACTATGGCTACACCTTC
CDR3: CATFSTGNYGYTF

V: TRBV7-2
D: NA
size: few
J: TRBJ2-7
DNA: TGTGCCAGCATCGACAGGCCGCGGCCCAAATACGAGCAGTACTTC
CDR3: CASIDRPRPKYEQYF

V: TRBV6-6
D: NA
size: NA
J: TRBJ2-2
DNA: TGTGCCACCGGGAACACCGGGGAGCTGTTTTTT
CDR3: CATGNTGELFF